This T cell receptor (beta chain) emerged from a study of cytomegalovirus exposure and HLA in healthy donors. About the research overall: Roughly 85 million unique TCRs from HLA-typed donors made up an early data release. Falling in the Caucasian-associated ancestry cluster were 80% to 85% of 300 to 500 genotyped donors.

Study findings and constraints: A list of 150 or so TCR beta chains associated with cytomegalovirus was given. Accurate prediction of HLA-A and HLA-B alleles (for most subjects) was reportedly achieved from TCR beta sequences.

The primer mix had 60 Vbeta and 13 Jbeta primers. Sequencing was performed with immunoSEQ multiplex PCR; in TCRdb, only in-frame clones are kept and a portion is missing. The table has about 120,000 clones, approximately 80% seen once. Germline V gives CDR1 GTSNPN, CDR2 SVGIG (reference sequence). This CDR3 comprises 18 residues. As for this clone: Its target is not known. The junction and the germline gene differ at one end; a read error may be behind it.

The sequence was collected from a woman aged 40 to 49 in good health and CMV-seropositive. The material sequenced was PBMCs. The chain uses TRBV30 and TRBJ2-6; D might be TRBD1 (6 bases). The CDR3, as DNA: TGTGCCTGGAGCGCCACAGGGCTGGGGAGCTCTGGGGCCAACGCCCTGACTTTC. Amino acids: CAWSATGLGSSGANALTF.